One and the same sample provided the 27 T cell receptor beta chains below, sequenced in a study of blood T cell repertoires in COVID-19. Assay: immunoSEQ multiplex PCR; the TCRdb copy retains only in-frame clones and omits some. Of about 270,000 clones in the sample, around 90% were seen once. The specimen sequenced was PBMCs or T cells enriched from blood (not recorded which). All receptors come from a man aged 40-55 years who had been exposed to COVID-19.

The rearrangement joins TRBV18 to TRBJ1-5; possibly TRBD1 for D (6 bases). Germline V gene lookup returns CDR1 KGHSH and CDR2 LQKENI. Trimming removed 1 base from V and 0 bases from J, with 10 bases in between. This CDR3 contains 16 residues. CDR3 in DNA: TGTGCCAGCTCACCACGAGCAGGGGATAGCAATCAGCCCCAGCATTTT. Amino acid sequence: CASSPRAGDSNQPQHF.

The chain combines TRBV4-1 with TRBJ1-4, with a possible D match to TRBD1 (5 bases). CDR1 and CDR2 (germline): MGHRA, YSYEKL. The CDR3 runs to 15 residues. Trimming removed 1 base at V and 7 bases at J, with 13 bases between. The CDR3 protein is CASSQVVTGAEKLFF. The CDR3 DNA reads as TGCGCCAGCAGCCAAGTCGTTACTGGGGCTGAAAAACTGTTTTTT.

The V and J genes are TRBV19 and TRBJ2-7; 9 nucleotides line up with TRBD1. This CDR3 contains 15 residues. Germline values: CDR1 LNHDA, CDR2 SQIVND (reference sequence). Trimming removed 5 bases from V and 5 bases from J; junction bases left unmatched: 10. CDR3 amino acids: CASSALGTGLNEQYF. The CDR3 coding sequence is TGTGCCAGTAGTGCCCTCGGGACAGGGCTGAACGAGCAGTACTTC.

This chain connects TRBV30 to TRBJ2-3; D remains ambiguous. In germline, CDR1 is GTSNPN, CDR2 SVGIG (reference sequence). The CDR3 runs to 13 residues. Trimming left V 5 bases short and J 2 bases short, with 11 bases between. The CDR3, as DNA: TGTGCCTGGTTCCTTAGTGACACAGATACGCAGTATTTT. Protein sequence: CAWFLSDTDTQYF. Full variable domain (missing parts from reference TRBV30 and TRBJ2-3): SQTIHQWPATLVQPVGSPLSLECTVEGTSNPNLYWYRQAAGRGLQLLFYSVGIGQISSEVPQNLSASRPQDRQFILSSKKLLLSDSGFYLCAWFLSDTDTQYFGPGTRLTVL.

The count of this clone is one. The V gene is TRBV3-1 (or the pseudogene TRBV3-2), the J gene TRBJ1-2, with 7 bases aligning to TRBD1. The CDR3 has 15 residues. Unmatched junction bases numbered 9, after V lost 4 bases and J lost 4 bases. Germline V CDR1 and CDR2: LGHDT, YNNKEL (reference sequence). In nucleotides, the CDR3 is TGTGCCAGCAGCCCTCTCTCGGGACAGCCCTATGGCTACACCTTC. It codes for CASSPLSGQPYGYTF.

The gene calls are TRBV28 and TRBJ1-2; D gene uncertain. This CDR3 is 13 amino acids long. V dropped 5 bases and J dropped 1 base, with 8 bases sitting between them. In germline, CDR1 is MDHEN, CDR2 SYDVKM. The CDR3: CASSPSHNYGYTF. CDR3 nucleotides: TGTGCCAGCAGTCCGTCACATAACTATGGCTACACCTTC.

J is TRBJ1-2 and V is TRBV15; 7 positions match TRBD1. In germline, CDR1 is LNHNV, CDR2 YYDKDF (reference sequence). The CDR3 is made up of 16 amino acids. The V segment lost 2 bases and the J segment 1 base; nucleotides outside the gene matches: 7. The CDR3 DNA is TGTGCCACCAGCAGAATATTAGGACAGGATAACTATGGCTACACCTTC. Translated, it gives CATSRILGQDNYGYTF.

V gene TRBV28 combines with J gene TRBJ2-7; 7 bases are shared with TRBD2. This CDR3 is 14 amino acids long. The ends lost 6 bases at V and 1 base at J; junction bases unmatched: 6. The germline V gene encodes CDR1 MDHEN and CDR2 SYDVKM. This CDR3 is CASSPTSVSYEQYF. The CDR3 DNA reads TGTGCCAGCAGCCCAACTAGCGTATCCTACGAGCAGTACTTC.

The rearrangement uses TRBV9 and TRBJ1-4; tentatively, D is TRBD1 (6 bases). The CDR3 is 16 amino acids. Germline values: CDR1 SGDLS, CDR2 YYNGEE. Trimming pared 4 bases from V and 7 bases from J, leaving 20 bases between. The CDR3 loop reads CASSPPEEQGGEKLFF. The CDR3 region has the DNA TGTGCCAGCAGCCCCCCAGAGGAACAGGGTGGTGAAAAACTGTTTTTT.

The chain couples TRBV4-2 to TRBJ1-1; TRBD1 aligns across 8 bases. CDR1 is LGHNA, CDR2 YNFKEQ, per germline. Unmatched junction bases numbered 4, after V lost 1 base and J lost 3 bases. CDR3 size: 15 residues. The CDR3 region is CASSQGDRFYTEAFF. The DNA of the CDR3 is TGTGCCAGCAGCCAAGGGGACAGGTTCTACACTGAAGCTTTCTTT.

The chain combines TRBV7-8 with TRBJ1-5; 8 nucleotides match TRBD1. CDR3 length: 15 residues. The junction had 5 bases not matched to a gene; V was cut back by 6 bases and J by 1 base. CDR1 is SGHVS and CDR2 is FQNEAQ in the germline V gene. CDR3 sequence reads: CASSARGLSNQPQHF. CDR3 sequence (DNA): TGTGCCAGCAGTGCCAGGGGGCTAAGCAATCAGCCCCAGCATTTT.

The rearrangement joins TRBV4-1 to TRBJ2-3; D ambiguous. The germline V gene encodes CDR1 MGHRA and CDR2 YSYEKL. This CDR3 is built from 15 residues. Trimming took 0 bases from V and 0 from J, leaving 7 bases between them. Here the CDR3 reads CASSQDRGSTDTQYF. CDR3 coding DNA: TGCGCCAGCAGCCAAGATCGCGGCAGCACAGATACGCAGTATTTT.

The chain is built from TRBV5-8 and TRBJ1-1; no firm D call. V shed 5 bases and J shed 0 bases, with 14 bases lying between them. Germline CDR1 and CDR2: SGHTS and YDEGEE. This CDR3 contains 15 residues. CDR3 sequence: CASRSAGNLNTEAFF. As DNA, the CDR3 is TGTGCCAGCAGATCCGCGGGAAACTTGAACACTGAAGCTTTCTTT. Full variable domain (missing parts from reference TRBV5-8 and TRBJ1-1): EAGVTQSPTHLIKTRGQQATLRCSPISGHTSVYWYQQALGLGLQFLLWYDEGEERNRGNFPPRFSGRQFPNYSSELNVNALELEDSALYLCASRSAGNLNTEAFFGQGTRLTVV.

The chain carries TRBV7-2 and TRBJ2-1; 13 bases line up with TRBD2. CDR1 SGHTA and CDR2 FQGNSA come from the germline V gene. CDR3 length: 15 residues. V lost 1 base, J lost 14 bases, and 8 bases stayed unmatched. As DNA, the CDR3 is TGTGCCAGCAGCTTAGTCGGACTAGCGGGAGATCCGGAGTTCTTC. Its protein product is CASSLVGLAGDPEFF.

The genes are TRBV5-1 and TRBJ2-7; TRBD1 is a possible D gene (6 bases). The CDR3 covers 15 residues. Germline CDR1 SGHRS, CDR2 YFSETQ. V was shortened by 5 bases and J by 0 bases, with 15 bases between the two germline ends. CDR3 nucleotides: TGCGCCAGCAGAAAGACGACAGGCAGCTCCTACGAGCAGTACTTC. Translating gives CASRKTTGSSYEQYF. Full variable domain (remainder filled in from reference TRBV5-1 and TRBJ2-7): KAGVTQTPRYLIKTRGQQVTLSCSPISGHRSVSWYQQTPGQGLQFLFEYFSETQRNKGNFPGRFSGRQFSNSRSEMNVSTLELGDSALYLCASRKTTGSSYEQYFGPGTRLTVT.

The count of this clone is one. Other nucleotide sequences from this sample produce the same CDR3. The rearrangement joins TRBV28 to TRBJ1-2; D unresolved. Trimming took 2 bases from V and 4 from J, leaving 8 bases between them. The CDR3 runs to 13 residues. Germline assignment: CDR1 MDHEN and CDR2 SYDVKM. CDR3 in amino acids: CASSLRPGYGYTF. CDR3 DNA: TGTGCCAGCAGTTTACGCCCGGGCTATGGCTACACCTTC.

The chain recombines TRBV12-3 or TRBV12-4 with TRBJ1-1; 9 bases agree with TRBD1. This CDR3 is built from 12 residues. With V trimmed by 6 bases and J by 9 bases, 5 bases remained unmatched. The CDR3 DNA is TGTGCCAGCAGCCAGGACAGGGGACAAGCTTTCTTT. It is translated as CASSQDRGQAFF.

The rearrangement links TRBV11-3 to TRBJ1-1; D not certain. CDR1 and CDR2 (germline): SGHNT, YENEEA. V shed 5 bases and J shed 11 bases, with 18 bases lying between them. This CDR3 spans 13 amino acids. The CDR3 coding sequence is TGTGCCAGCAGCAAATTAGGAAGCGGAGGGGCTTTCTTT. As protein: CASSKLGSGGAFF.

The V call is TRBV30, the J call TRBJ1-4; D gene ambiguous. Germline assignment: CDR1 GTSNPN and CDR2 SVGIG (reference sequence). V was trimmed by 1 base and J by 2 bases, leaving 20 bases between them. The CDR3 covers 18 residues. CDR3 DNA: TGTGCCTGGAGTGGACAATGGGTCTTCGTGTCCACTAATGAAAAACTGTTTTTT. It is translated as CAWSGQWVFVSTNEKLFF.

The chain carries TRBV27 and TRBJ2-7; D may be TRBD2 (6 bases). Germline lookup yields CDR1 MNHEY and CDR2 SMNVEV (reference sequence). Trimming stripped 3 bases from V and 5 bases from J, with 14 bases between. This CDR3 has 14 amino acids. Written as DNA, the CDR3 is TGTGCCAGCAGTTTTGCCGGGAGAGTCCACGAGCAGTACTTC. Its translation: CASSFAGRVHEQYF.

The rearrangement joins TRBV18 to TRBJ2-1; TRBD1 aligns across 8 bases. Germline assignment: CDR1 KGHSH and CDR2 LQKENI. The J segment lost 10 bases and the V segment lost 4 bases, leaving 6 bases of the junction unmatched. The length of the CDR3 is 13 residues. The DNA of the CDR3 is TGTGCCAGCTCACAGGACAGGGCAAGCGAGCAGTTCTTC. It translates to CASSQDRASEQFF.

The gene calls are TRBV15 and TRBJ1-4; 7 bases are shared with TRBD1. V dropped 0 bases and J dropped 5; count of bases not matched to a gene: 0. Germline CDR1 reads LNHNV; CDR2 reads YYDKDF (reference sequence). This CDR3 has 14 residues. CDR3 sequence reads: CATSRETGNEKLFF. The CDR3 bases are TGTGCCACCAGCAGAGAGACAGGGAATGAAAAACTGTTTTTT.

This clone was picked up one time. The V call is TRBV24-1, the J call TRBJ2-5, with a weak D call TRBD2 (6 bases). Germline CDR1 KGHDR, CDR2 SFDVKD. The CDR3 covers 15 residues. V was trimmed by 4 bases and J by 7 bases, leaving 18 bases between them. CDR3 sequence: CATSEGLASKGTQYF. The CDR3 DNA follows: TGTGCCACCAGTGAGGGGCTAGCGAGCAAAGGGACCCAGTACTTC.

This clone was seen just once. The CDR3 DNA follows: TGTGCCAGCAGCGTAGATGGAGGTCATCAGCCCCAGCATTTT. Translation gives CASSVDGGHQPQHF. The chain uses TRBV9 and TRBJ1-5; D unclear. The germline CDR1 and CDR2 sequences are SGDLS and YYNGEE. The CDR3 is 14 amino acids. V lost 0 bases and J lost 5, with 9 bases in between.

A note on this clone: This CDR3 is also generated by other DNA sequences in the sample. The chain recombines TRBV6-5 with TRBJ1-2; D perhaps matches TRBD1 (6 bases). V lost 4 bases and J lost 8, with 11 bases in between. This CDR3 comprises 12 residues. CDR1 is MNHEY and CDR2 is SVGAGI in the germline V gene. The CDR3 is CASSSTGYGYTF. CDR3 sequence (DNA): TGTGCCAGCAGTTCGACAGGTTACGGCTACACCTTC.

V usage is TRBV4-1 and J usage is TRBJ2-1; 12 nucleotides line up with TRBD2. In germline, CDR1 is MGHRA, CDR2 YSYEKL. The junction had 4 bases not matched to a gene; V was cut back by 0 bases and J by 10 bases. This CDR3 region has 15 residues. Written as DNA, the CDR3 is TGCGCCAGCAGCCAAGAACTAGCGGGAGGTCGCGAGCAGTTCTTC. Protein product: CASSQELAGGREQFF.

The chain uses TRBV27 and TRBJ2-3, with D unresolved. CDR3 length: 14 amino acids. Germline CDR1 is MNHEY and CDR2 is SMNVEV (reference sequence). V was pared by 3 bases and J by 2 bases, with 9 bases between. The CDR3 nucleotides are TGTGCCAGCAGTTTCTTAGATACCACAGATACGCAGTATTTT. Protein product: CASSFLDTTDTQYF.